What follows are 20 T cell receptor beta chains derived from one specimen sequenced in a study of human T cells and chemical hapten exposure. The time point here: healthy volunteer bleed at 6 weeks. Sequencing started from total RNA isolated from unfractionated whole blood. TCRdb reprocessed the RACE reads via MiXCR and lists one record per CDR3 protein. The table includes 60,000 to 90,000 distinct CDR3 sequences, about 9.2% detected once. The material sequenced was whole blood. Receptors originate from a female donor in good health. Some clones in this sample may be carry-over from other donors' samples.

Worth noting for this clonotype: With a much larger clone just one base away, this may be a read error. The chain employs TRBV6-6 and TRBJ1-6, with no clear D. Trimming removed 2 bases at V and 5 bases at J, with 16 bases between. CDR3 length equals 17 residues. Germline V CDR1 and CDR2: MNHNY, SVGAGI (reference sequence). The CDR3 region is CASSYPGVRGHNSPLHF. CDR3 in DNA: TGTGCCAGCAGTTACCCCGGGGTTCGTGGCCATAATTCACCCCTCCACTTT.

The rearrangement joins TRBV4-2 to TRBJ2-3; TRBD2 matches at 10 bases. CDR3 length: 17 amino acids. V dropped 1 base and J dropped 0; count of bases not matched to a gene: 4. The germline gives CDR1 LGHNA, CDR2 YNFKEQ. The CDR3 region is CASSQGLAGVSTDTQYF. DNA of the CDR3: TGTGCCAGCAGCCAAGGGCTAGCGGGGGTGAGCACAGATACGCAGTATTTT.

In this sample, this clonotype turned up a few times. J is TRBJ2-7 and V is TRBV7-6, with 7 bases identical to TRBD1. The junction had 8 bases not matched to a gene; V was cut back by 3 bases and J by 6 bases. The CDR3 is 14 residues long. Germline V gene data show CDR1 as SGHVS and CDR2 as FNYEAQ. The CDR3 loop reads CASSFGQGDREQYF. The DNA of the CDR3 is TGTGCCAGCAGCTTCGGGCAGGGGGATCGCGAGCAGTACTTC. The variable domain in full, with the rest retrieved from reference TRBV7-6 and TRBJ2-7, is GAGVSQSPRYKVTKRGQDVALRCDPISGHVSLYWYRQALGQGPEFLTYFNYEAQQDKSGLPNDRFSAERPEGSISTLTIQRTEQRDSAMYRCASSFGQGDREQYFGPGTRLTVT.

In this sample, this clonotype turned up many times. This chain links TRBV27 with TRBJ1-6, with 7 positions matching TRBD1. From germline, CDR1 is MNHEY and CDR2 SMNVEV (reference sequence). Losses at the gene ends were 5 bases for V and 0 bases for J; bases not matched to a gene: 7. The CDR3 is 17 residues long. CDR3 sequence: CASSLKGQRSYNSPLHF. CDR3 nucleotide sequence: TGTGCCAGCAGTCTAAAGGGACAGCGCTCCTATAATTCACCCCTCCACTTT.

Ten or more counts support this clonotype. The V gene is TRBV5-1, the J gene TRBJ2-3, with D perhaps matching TRBD1 (5 bases). Trimming shortened V by 0 bases and J by 6 bases, and 11 bases separated the two germline ends. This CDR3 comprises 14 residues. CDR1 and CDR2 from the germline V gene are SGHRS and YFSETQ. CDR3 loop: CASSLAQDGDTQYF. In DNA form, the CDR3 reads TGCGCCAGCAGCTTGGCACAGGATGGGGATACGCAGTATTTT.

This clonotype was found many times. The chain uses TRBV18 and TRBJ1-4; D unclear. The germline gives CDR1 KGHSH, CDR2 LQKENI. Trimming cost V 3 bases and J 0 bases, with 11 bases left between them. The CDR3 spans 16 residues. Here the CDR3 reads CASSPFMGATNEKLFF. In DNA form, the CDR3 reads TGTGCCAGCTCACCTTTCATGGGAGCAACTAATGAAAAACTGTTTTTT. The entire variable domain, with the rest obtained from reference TRBV18 and TRBJ1-4, is as follows: NAGVMQNPRHLVRRRGQEARLRCSPMKGHSHVYWYRQLPEEGLKFMVYLQKENIIDESGMPKERFSAEFPKEGPSILRIQQVVRGDSAAYFCASSPFMGATNEKLFFGSGTQLSVL.

This clonotype came up many times. The chain has TRBV4-2 and TRBJ2-1; tentative D call: TRBD2 (6 bases). Looked up from germline, CDR1 is LGHNA and CDR2 is YNFKEQ. V dropped 0 bases and J dropped 7 bases, with 19 bases sitting between them. This CDR3 is 17 amino acids long. The CDR3 nucleotides read TGTGCCAGCAGCCAAGATTTTTGGTCTAGCGCTAGGAATGAGCAGTTCTTC. Translated: CASSQDFWSSARNEQFF.

This clonotype was seen only a few times. J is TRBJ1-6 and V is TRBV15; D remains ambiguous. V gave up 0 bases and J gave up 6 bases, with 9 bases separating them. The CDR3 totals 15 residues. Looked up from germline, CDR1 is LNHNV and CDR2 is YYDKDF (reference sequence). This CDR3 reads CATSRDEISNSPLHF. The CDR3 DNA reads TGTGCCACCAGCAGAGATGAGATTAGTAATTCACCCCTCCACTTT.

The J gene is TRBJ1-1, the V gene TRBV20-1, with 7 positions matching TRBD1. The length of the CDR3 is 13 residues. With V trimmed by 6 bases and J by 6 bases, 10 bases remained unmatched. Germline lookup yields CDR1 DFQATT and CDR2 SNEGSKA (reference sequence). The DNA for the CDR3 is TGCAGTGCCACCTCAGGGGGGAAGGCTGAAGCTTTCTTT. Its translation is CSATSGGKAEAFF.

The CDR3 here is CATQPGAEYEQYF. The CDR3 nucleotides read TGTGCCACCCAGCCTGGCGCCGAATACGAGCAGTACTTC. The chain couples TRBV6-5 to TRBJ2-7; D is unresolved. Germline CDR1 reads MNHEY; CDR2 reads SVGAGI. Trimming shortened V by 10 bases and J by 4 bases, and 17 bases separated the two germline ends. The length of the CDR3 is 13 residues.

This clonotype has a count of ten or more. The rearrangement uses TRBV20-1 and TRBJ2-5; 7 nucleotides align to TRBD1. CDR1 DFQATT and CDR2 SNEGSKA come from the germline V gene (reference sequence). CDR3 size: 12 residues. The V gene end was trimmed by 4 bases and the J gene end by 5 bases; junction bases not matched to a gene: 4. CDR3 nucleotides: TGCAGTGCTACCGACAGGGCGGAGACCCAGTACTTC. It specifies CSATDRAETQYF.

This clonotype was seen a handful of times. This chain connects TRBV6-2 or TRBV6-3 to TRBJ2-2, with TRBD1 identical over 8 bases. This CDR3 comprises 15 residues. With 5 bases clipped from V and 1 base from J, the junction kept 3 bases outside the gene matches. CDR1 is MNHEY, CDR2 SVGEGT, per germline. The CDR3 region has the DNA TGTGCCAGCAGTCCGGGACAGGTGAACACCGGGGAGCTGTTTTTT. Translation gives CASSPGQVNTGELFF.

The chain combines TRBV5-1 with TRBJ1-6; D is unresolved. Germline CDR1 is SGHRS and CDR2 is YFSETQ. Deletions cut 0 bases from V and 10 bases from J, with 14 bases between. This CDR3 contains 15 residues. CDR3 DNA sequence: TGCGCCAGCAGCTTGGAAGGTGAGAGGTACTCACCCCTCCACTTT. It encodes CASSLEGERYSPLHF.

This clonotype came up many times. The chain links TRBV20-1 to TRBJ2-1, with D maybe TRBD1 (5 bases). Trimming took off 2 bases at V and 0 bases at J, with 14 bases between the two ends. CDR3 length equals 16 residues. In germline, CDR1 is DFQATT, CDR2 SNEGSKA (reference sequence). The DNA for the CDR3 is TGCAGTGCTAGAAGATGGGGCCACAGCTCCTACAATGAGCAGTTCTTC. Translation: CSARRWGHSSYNEQFF.

This clonotype was seen more than once but under ten times. The chain links TRBV2 to TRBJ1-1; TRBD1 aligns across 9 bases. The V gene end was trimmed by 6 bases and the J gene end by 6 bases; junction bases not matched to a gene: 5. The CDR3 extends over 13 amino acids. Germline V lookup: CDR1 SNHLY, CDR2 FYNNEI. CDR3 sequence: CASSQQGAPEAFF. In nucleotides, the CDR3 is TGTGCCAGCAGCCAACAGGGGGCGCCTGAAGCTTTCTTT. The full variable domain, with the rest looked up from reference TRBV2 and TRBJ1-1, is EPEVTQTPSHQVTQMGQEVILRCVPISNHLYFYWYRQILGQKVEFLVSFYNNEISEKSEIFDDQFSVERPDGSNFTLKIRSTKLEDSAMYFCASSQQGAPEAFFGQGTRLTVV.

Only a few counts were recorded for this clonotype. V and J are TRBV6-6 and TRBJ2-1; 10 bases are a match to TRBD1. CDR1 and CDR2 (germline): MNHNY, SVGAGI (reference sequence). Trimming cost V 6 bases and J 7 bases; bases outside gene matches: 6. CDR3 size: 14 residues. CDR3 nucleotides: TGTGCCAGCAGCCCTCGGGGACAGGGGAATGAGCAGTTCTTC. Encoded protein: CASSPRGQGNEQFF.

Concerning this clonotype: A much bigger clone sits one base away, suggesting this may be a read error. The chain is built from TRBV7-2 and TRBJ1-2; D is undetermined. The CDR3 is made up of 14 amino acids. V shed 0 bases and J shed 6 bases, with 11 bases lying between them. The V gene's germline CDR1 is SGHTA and CDR2 FQGNSA. Written as DNA, the CDR3 is TGTGCCAGCAGCTTAGCTACTCACGGCCATGGCTACACCTTC. Amino acids: CASSLATHGHGYTF.

This clonotype was detected ten times or more. The CDR3, as DNA: TGTGCCAGCAGTCCACAGGGGGCGCATGGCTACACCTTC. Its protein product is CASSPQGAHGYTF. The chain recombines TRBV28 with TRBJ1-2; 9 bases are shared with TRBD1. The CDR3 length is 13 residues. Per the germline V gene, CDR1 is MDHEN and CDR2 is SYDVKM. The trim removed 5 bases at V and 6 bases at J, leaving 4 bases unmatched.

This clonotype was detected ten times or more. The rearrangement joins TRBV5-1 to TRBJ2-5; D may be TRBD1 (6 bases). Trimming removed 3 bases from V and 4 bases from J, with 10 bases in between. The CDR3 is 13 residues long. Germline V gene data show CDR1 as SGHRS and CDR2 as YFSETQ. The CDR3 sequence is CASSWDIGETQYF. The DNA for the CDR3 is TGCGCCAGCAGCTGGGACATAGGAGAGACCCAGTACTTC.

This chain links TRBV7-2 with TRBJ2-1, with no clear D. The CDR3 sequence is 16 residues long. Trimming shortened V by 0 bases and J by 0 bases, and 9 bases separated the two germline ends. Germline CDR1 SGHTA, CDR2 FQGNSA. The chain's CDR3 is CASSLAGVSSYNEQFF. The DNA for the CDR3 is TGTGCCAGCAGCTTAGCCGGAGTGAGCTCCTACAATGAGCAGTTCTTC. Based on the CDR3 plus reference TRBV7-2 and TRBJ2-1, the full variable domain is GAGVSQSPSNKVTEKGKDVELRCDPISGHTALYWYRQSLGQGLEFLIYFQGNSAPDKSGLPSDRFSAERTGGSVSTLTIQRTQQEDSAVYLCASSLAGVSSYNEQFFGPGTRLTVL.